This T cell receptor (beta chain) was retrieved from a study of regulatory T cells in long-lasting Graves disease. Time point: persistent/refractory GD, antithyroid drugs over 5 years with positive TRAb. Preparation of the TCR library used RNA extracted from PBMCs. The V end lost 4 bases, the J end lost 1 base, and 11 bases lay between the germline ends. CDR1 is MGHRA, CDR2 YSYEKL, per germline. This CDR3 contains 15 residues. TCR beta libraries were built with iRepertoire HTBI primers and Arm-PCR of CDR3 regions. A single record per CDR3 protein comes from TCRdb applying MiXCR to the multiplex PCR reads. The sample shows approximately 470,000 distinct CDR3 sequences, less than 25% of them seen only once.

The gene calls are TRBV4-1 and TRBJ2-4, with a weak D call TRBD1 (6 bases). The sample here was peripheral blood mononuclear cells (PBMCs), taken when the disease was refractory, from a patient treated with antithyroid drugs. The clonotype originates from a female donor with Graves disease. CDR3 sequence reads: CASSPQGNAKNIQYF. The CDR3 coding sequence is TGCGCCAGCAGCCCACAGGGTAATGCCAAAAACATTCAGTACTTC.